Given below is one TCR beta chain in context. This CDR3 spans 16 amino acids. Every patient experienced relapse after autologous stem cell transplantation, and brentuximab vedotin exposure varied. The data derive from a study of PD-1 blockade in classical Hodgkin lymphoma. Assay: immunoSEQ multiplex PCR; the TCRdb copy retains only in-frame clones and omits some. The table shows roughly 140,000 clones, with around four fifths occurring only once. This sequence originates from a human donor with classical Hodgkin lymphoma. J is TRBJ2-4 and V is TRBV21-1; the table assigns TRBD2, which was not confirmed against the DNA. TRBV21-1 is deemed a pseudogene. Sequencing was performed on peripheral blood mononuclear cells (PBMCs), taken before the second cycle of nivolumab. CDR3: CASSKDRDLAKNIQYF. CDR3 nucleotide sequence: TGTGCCAGCAGCAAAGACCGGGATTTAGCCAAAAACATTCAGTACTTC.